This T cell receptor (beta chain) is from a study of CD8+ T cells in alopecia areata. Study details: Oral tofacitinib (5 to 10 mg twice daily) was administered to treated patients. The study, taken as a whole, reports: Normal scalp had lower clonality than lesional scalp, with alopecia totalis/universalis lesions showing this most strongly.

Germline CDR1 SSHAT, CDR2 FNYEAQ (reference sequence). The CDR3 consists of 13 residues. To note about this clone: The antigen is undetermined. Germline is not matched at one junction end, which may reflect a read error.

Peripheral blood and lesional scalp punch biopsies came from alopecia areata patients. RNA was isolated and reverse transcribed to cDNA, the sequencing template. The method was immunoSEQ multiplex PCR; TCRdb's version includes in-frame clones alone and lacks a portion of them. The sample gives about 140,000 clones, roughly 53% of which show up once; approximately 6.5% is in the top ten. The chain uses TRBV7-7 and TRBJ2-1; D call uncertain. The clonotype was recovered from a human donor with alopecia areata. The sequencing here drew on CD4+ T cells sorted from blood, taken at week 0. The DNA for the CDR3 is TGTGCTAGCAGTATGAATCTTGACCGTGAGCAGTTCTTC. Protein sequence: CASSMNLDREQFF.